A single T cell receptor beta chain is shown here with its context. Data came from immunoSEQ multiplex PCR; TCRdb stores just in-frame clones and leaves some out. The sample contains 70,000 or so clones, 93% of which appear only once. The trim removed 7 bases at V and 2 bases at J, leaving 7 bases unmatched. This CDR3 is built from 14 residues. The germline V gene has CDR1 MNHEY and CDR2 SVGAGI. Time point noted: newly diagnosed, previously untreated cHL patient sample. The sample belongs to a study of PD-1 blockade in classical Hodgkin lymphoma. Sequencing was done on a sample of peripheral blood mononuclear cells (PBMCs). The source of this sequence is a human donor with classical Hodgkin lymphoma. The chain is built from TRBV6-5 and TRBJ2-7; TRBD1 matches at 8 bases. The CDR3 loop is CASTEGTGTYEQYF. In DNA form, the CDR3 reads TGTGCCAGCACCGAGGGGACAGGAACCTACGAGCAGTACTTC.